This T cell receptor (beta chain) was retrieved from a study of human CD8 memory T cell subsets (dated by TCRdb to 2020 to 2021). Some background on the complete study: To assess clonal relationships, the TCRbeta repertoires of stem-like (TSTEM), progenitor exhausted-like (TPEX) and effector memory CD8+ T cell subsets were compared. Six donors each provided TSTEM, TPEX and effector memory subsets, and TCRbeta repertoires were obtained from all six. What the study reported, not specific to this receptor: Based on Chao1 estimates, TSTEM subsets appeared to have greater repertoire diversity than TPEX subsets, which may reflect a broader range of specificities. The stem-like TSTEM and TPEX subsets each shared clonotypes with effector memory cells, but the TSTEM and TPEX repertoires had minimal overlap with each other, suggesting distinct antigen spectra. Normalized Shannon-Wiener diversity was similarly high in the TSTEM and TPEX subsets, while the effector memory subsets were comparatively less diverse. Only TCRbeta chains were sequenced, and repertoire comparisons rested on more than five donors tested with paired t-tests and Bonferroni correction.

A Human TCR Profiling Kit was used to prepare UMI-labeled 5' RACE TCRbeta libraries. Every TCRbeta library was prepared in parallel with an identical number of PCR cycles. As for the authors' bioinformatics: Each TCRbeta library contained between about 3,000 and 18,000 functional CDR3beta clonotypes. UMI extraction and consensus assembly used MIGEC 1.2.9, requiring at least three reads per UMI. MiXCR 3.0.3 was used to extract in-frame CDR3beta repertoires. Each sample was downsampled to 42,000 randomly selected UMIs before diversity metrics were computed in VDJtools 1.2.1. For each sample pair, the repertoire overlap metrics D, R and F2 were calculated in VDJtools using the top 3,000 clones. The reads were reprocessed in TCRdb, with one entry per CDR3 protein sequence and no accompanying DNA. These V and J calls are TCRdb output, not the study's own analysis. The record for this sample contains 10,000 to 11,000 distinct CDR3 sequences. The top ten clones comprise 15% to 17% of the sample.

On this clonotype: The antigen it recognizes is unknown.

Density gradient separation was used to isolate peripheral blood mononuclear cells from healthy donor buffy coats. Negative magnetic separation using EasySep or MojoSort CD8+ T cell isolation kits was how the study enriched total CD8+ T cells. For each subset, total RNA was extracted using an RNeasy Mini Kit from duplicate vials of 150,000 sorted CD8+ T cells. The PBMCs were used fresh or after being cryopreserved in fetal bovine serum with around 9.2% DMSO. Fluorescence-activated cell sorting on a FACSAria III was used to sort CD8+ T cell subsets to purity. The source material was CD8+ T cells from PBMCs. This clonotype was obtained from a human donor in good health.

The CDR3 region has the sequence CASRVPQETQYF. Recombination connected TRBV2 to TRBJ2-5. Counted from cysteine to phenylalanine, this CDR3 has 12 amino acids. No DNA is given. CDR1 SNHLY and CDR2 FYNNEI are derived from the germline V gene.